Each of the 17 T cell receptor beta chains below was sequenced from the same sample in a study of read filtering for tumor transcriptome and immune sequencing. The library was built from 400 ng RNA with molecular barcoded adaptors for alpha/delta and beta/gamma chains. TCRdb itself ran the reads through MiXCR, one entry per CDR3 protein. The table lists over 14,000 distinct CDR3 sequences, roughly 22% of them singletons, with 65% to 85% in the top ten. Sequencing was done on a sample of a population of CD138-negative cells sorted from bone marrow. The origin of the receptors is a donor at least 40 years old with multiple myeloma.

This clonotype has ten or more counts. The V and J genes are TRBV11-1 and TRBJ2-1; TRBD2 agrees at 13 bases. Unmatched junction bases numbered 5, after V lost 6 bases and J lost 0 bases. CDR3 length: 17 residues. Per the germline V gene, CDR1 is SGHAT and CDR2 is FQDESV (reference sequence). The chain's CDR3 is CASRPGLAGHSYNEQFF. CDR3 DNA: TGTGCCAGCAGACCGGGACTAGCGGGACACTCCTACAATGAGCAGTTCTTC.

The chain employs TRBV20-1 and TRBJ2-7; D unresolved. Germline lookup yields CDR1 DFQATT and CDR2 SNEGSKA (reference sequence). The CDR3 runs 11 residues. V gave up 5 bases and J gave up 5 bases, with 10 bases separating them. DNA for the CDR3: TGCAGTGCTGGCAAGGGTCACGAGCAGTACTTC. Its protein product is CSAGKGHEQYF.

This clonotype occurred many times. The CDR3 sequence: CSARDHRKAGGIKTQYF. The CDR3 DNA sequence: TGCAGTGCTAGAGATCATAGAAAAGCGGGGGGCATTAAGACCCAGTACTTC. V is TRBV20-1 and J is TRBJ2-5, with 9 positions matching TRBD2. The germline V gene has CDR1 DFQATT and CDR2 SNEGSKA (reference sequence). This CDR3 contains 17 residues. J gave up 6 bases and V 0 bases, and 14 bases lay outside the gene matches.

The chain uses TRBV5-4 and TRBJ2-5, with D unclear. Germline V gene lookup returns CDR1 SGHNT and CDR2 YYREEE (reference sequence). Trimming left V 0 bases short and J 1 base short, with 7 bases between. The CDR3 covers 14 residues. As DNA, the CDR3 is TGTGCCAGCAGCTTGGTCCTCAGCCAAGAGACCCAGTACTTC. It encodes CASSLVLSQETQYF.

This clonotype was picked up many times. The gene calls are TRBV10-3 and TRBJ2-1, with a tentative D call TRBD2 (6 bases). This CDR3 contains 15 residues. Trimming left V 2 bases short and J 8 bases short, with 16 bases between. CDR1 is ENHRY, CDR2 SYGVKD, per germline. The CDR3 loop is CAISEPRRRGDEQFF. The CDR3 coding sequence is TGTGCCATCAGTGAGCCCCGTCGGCGGGGTGATGAGCAGTTCTTC.

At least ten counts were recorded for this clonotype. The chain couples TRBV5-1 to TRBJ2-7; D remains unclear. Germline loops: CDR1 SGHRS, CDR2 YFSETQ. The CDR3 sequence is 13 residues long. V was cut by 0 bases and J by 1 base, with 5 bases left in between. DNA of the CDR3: TGCGCCAGCAGCTTGGGACGGTCCTACGAGCAGTACTTC. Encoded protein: CASSLGRSYEQYF.

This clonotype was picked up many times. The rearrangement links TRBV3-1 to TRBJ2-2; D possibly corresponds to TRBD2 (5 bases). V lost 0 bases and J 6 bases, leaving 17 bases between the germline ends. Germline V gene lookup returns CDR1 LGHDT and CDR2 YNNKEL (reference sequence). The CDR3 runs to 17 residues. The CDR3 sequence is CASSQDRRSPTAGELFF. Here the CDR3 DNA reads TGTGCCAGCAGCCAAGATCGGAGGAGTCCTACGGCCGGGGAGCTGTTTTTT.

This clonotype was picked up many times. The CDR3 sequence: CASSLKGSLNTEAFF. The CDR3 DNA follows: TGTGCCAGCAGCTTAAAGGGCAGTCTGAACACTGAAGCTTTCTTT. The rearrangement joins TRBV7-2 to TRBJ1-1; unclear D gene. The length of the CDR3 is 15 residues. Germline CDR1 SGHTA, CDR2 FQGNSA. V was clipped by 2 bases and J by 0 bases, with 10 bases between them.

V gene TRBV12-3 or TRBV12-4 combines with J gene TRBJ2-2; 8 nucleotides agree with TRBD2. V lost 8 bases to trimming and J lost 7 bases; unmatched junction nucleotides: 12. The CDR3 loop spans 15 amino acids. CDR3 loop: CASSREAGVRGELFF. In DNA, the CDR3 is TGTGCCAGCTCCCGGGAAGCGGGAGTTCGCGGGGAGCTGTTTTTT.

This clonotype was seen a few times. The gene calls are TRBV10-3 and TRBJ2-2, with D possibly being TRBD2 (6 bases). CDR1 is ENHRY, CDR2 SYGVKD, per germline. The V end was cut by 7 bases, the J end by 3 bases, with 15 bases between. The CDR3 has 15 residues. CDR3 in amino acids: CAIKGGAVDTGELFF. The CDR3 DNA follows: TGTGCCATCAAAGGCGGGGCTGTCGACACCGGGGAGCTGTTTTTT.

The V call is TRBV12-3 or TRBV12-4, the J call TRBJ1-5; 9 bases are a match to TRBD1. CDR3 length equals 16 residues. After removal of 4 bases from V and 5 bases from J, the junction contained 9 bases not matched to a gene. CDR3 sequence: CASSSGTGIFDQPQHF. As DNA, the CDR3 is TGTGCCAGCAGTTCGGGGACAGGGATCTTCGATCAGCCCCAGCATTTT.

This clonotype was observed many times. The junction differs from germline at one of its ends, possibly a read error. CDR3 sequence (DNA): TGCAGTGCTAGAGATTCGTCCCCCAGGACAGGGGCCAACGTTCTGACTTTC. It codes for CSARDSSPRTGANVLTF. The chain couples TRBV20-1 to TRBJ2-6; TRBD1 matches at 9 bases. The CDR3 is made up of 17 amino acids. CDR1 and CDR2 from the germline V gene are DFQATT and SNEGSKA (reference sequence).

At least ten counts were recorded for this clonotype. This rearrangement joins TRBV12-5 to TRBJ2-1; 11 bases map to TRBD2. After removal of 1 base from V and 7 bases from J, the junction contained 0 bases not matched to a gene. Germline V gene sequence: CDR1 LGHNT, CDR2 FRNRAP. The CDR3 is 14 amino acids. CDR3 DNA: TGTGCTAGTGGTTTGGGACTAGCGGGAAATGAGCAGTTCTTC. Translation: CASGLGLAGNEQFF. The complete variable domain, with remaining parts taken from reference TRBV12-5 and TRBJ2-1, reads DARVTQTPRHKVTEMGQEVTMRCQPILGHNTVFWYRQTMMQGLELLAYFRNRAPLDDSGMPKDRFSAEMPDATLATLKIQPSEPRDSAVYFCASGLGLAGNEQFFGPGTRLTVL.

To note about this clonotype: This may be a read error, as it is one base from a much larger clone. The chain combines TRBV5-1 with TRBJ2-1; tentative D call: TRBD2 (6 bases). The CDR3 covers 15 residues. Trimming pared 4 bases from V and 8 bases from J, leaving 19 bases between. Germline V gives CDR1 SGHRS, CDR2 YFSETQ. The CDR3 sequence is CASSLTGTPHDEQFF. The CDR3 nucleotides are TGCGCCAGCAGCCTTACCGGGACTCCACACGATGAGCAGTTCTTC.

The CDR3 coding sequence is TGCAGTGCTAGAGACCACAAAGGGGGCCCCTACGAGCAGTACTTC. It codes for CSARDHKGGPYEQYF. The chain links TRBV20-1 to TRBJ2-7, with TRBD1 identical over 7 bases. Germline CDR1 is DFQATT and CDR2 is SNEGSKA (reference sequence). Trimming cost V 0 bases and J 2 bases; bases outside gene matches: 7. The CDR3 runs 15 residues.

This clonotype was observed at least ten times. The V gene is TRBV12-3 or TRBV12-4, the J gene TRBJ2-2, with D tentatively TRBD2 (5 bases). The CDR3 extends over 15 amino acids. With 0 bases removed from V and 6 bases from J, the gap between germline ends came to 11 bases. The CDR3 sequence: CASSLAHRRSGELFF. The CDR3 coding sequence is TGTGCCAGCAGTTTAGCTCACCGGAGGTCCGGGGAGCTGTTTTTT.

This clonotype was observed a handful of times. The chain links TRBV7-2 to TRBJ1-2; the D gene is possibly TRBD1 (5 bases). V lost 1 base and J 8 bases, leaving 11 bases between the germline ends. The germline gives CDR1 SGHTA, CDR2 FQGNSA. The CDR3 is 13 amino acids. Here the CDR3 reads CASSLGRDGGYTF. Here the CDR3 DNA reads TGTGCCAGCAGCTTAGGCAGGGATGGAGGCTACACCTTC.